These 20 T cell receptor beta chains originate from one sample sequenced in a study of identical twins. TCRdb re-called the 5' RACE reads through MiXCR, storing one row per CDR3 protein. The sample includes just under 650,000 distinct CDR3 sequences, 7% to 7.5% of them seen just once. In addition, the sample was reused for a study of yellow fever vaccine responses in identical twins.

The specimen sequenced was PBMCs. The receptors stem from a woman aged 18-29 years in good health.

The genes are TRBV5-1 and TRBJ2-5, with 9 bases fitting TRBD1. The germline V gene encodes CDR1 SGHRS and CDR2 YFSETQ. The CDR3 runs to 16 residues. V was clipped by 7 bases and J by 4 bases; unmatched bases: 14. The CDR3 DNA reads as TGCGCCAGCGCTTCCGGGACAGGGCTTGTCCGAGAGACCCAGTACTTC. This translates into CASASGTGLVRETQYF. The full variable domain, rest sourced from reference TRBV5-1 and TRBJ2-5, is KAGVTQTPRYLIKTRGQQVTLSCSPISGHRSVSWYQQTPGQGLQFLFEYFSETQRNKGNFPGRFSGRQFSNSRSEMNVSTLELGDSALYLCASASGTGLVRETQYFGPGTRLLVL.

Only a few counts were recorded for this clonotype. This chain connects TRBV4-1 to TRBJ2-5; D possibly corresponds to TRBD2 (6 bases). With 2 bases removed from V and 1 base from J, the gap between germline ends came to 14 bases. The V gene's germline CDR1 is MGHRA and CDR2 YSYEKL. The CDR3 runs 16 residues. For the CDR3, the DNA is TGCGCCAGCAGCCAACCTGGGACTTCTACCCAAGAGACCCAGTACTTC. Translating it yields CASSQPGTSTQETQYF.

The gene calls are TRBV20-1 and TRBJ2-1; tentatively, D is TRBD2 (6 bases). The length of the CDR3 is 13 residues. CDR1 DFQATT and CDR2 SNEGSKA come from the germline V gene (reference sequence). Trimming took off 5 bases at V and 7 bases at J, with 15 bases between the two ends. The CDR3 coding sequence is TGCAGTGCTGTTAGTCGGGGGACTAATGAGCAGTTCTTC. It yields the protein CSAVSRGTNEQFF.

This clonotype was recorded many times. The chain is built from TRBV3-1 and TRBJ2-1; 7 nucleotides match TRBD2. The V gene's germline CDR1 is LGHDT and CDR2 YNNKEL (reference sequence). V was clipped by 3 bases and J by 5 bases; unmatched bases: 1. This CDR3 has 13 amino acids. The CDR3 reads CASSQGTNNEQFF. The CDR3 coding sequence is TGTGCCAGCAGCCAGGGGACTAACAATGAGCAGTTCTTC.

In its sample, this clonotype was seen a few times. The genes are TRBV2 and TRBJ1-5, with D perhaps matching TRBD1 (5 bases). Germline CDR1 reads SNHLY; CDR2 reads FYNNEI. V was trimmed by 4 bases and J by 3 bases, leaving 10 bases between them. The CDR3 runs to 14 residues. The CDR3 here is CASSGPGPNQPQHF. CDR3 in DNA: TGTGCCAGCAGTGGGCCGGGACCCAATCAGCCCCAGCATTTT.

The genes are TRBV3-1 and TRBJ1-6; D not resolved. Germline V gene sequence: CDR1 LGHDT, CDR2 YNNKEL (reference sequence). The CDR3 length is 13 residues. Trimming pared 0 bases from V and 6 bases from J, leaving 3 bases between. As DNA, the CDR3 is TGTGCCAGCAGCCAAGATGTTAATTCACCCCTCCACTTT. Amino acid sequence: CASSQDVNSPLHF.

This clonotype was seen at least ten times. This sequence joins TRBV5-1 and TRBJ2-1; tentatively, D is TRBD2 (6 bases). Trimming pared 0 bases from V and 0 bases from J, leaving 13 bases between. Germline CDR1 reads SGHRS; CDR2 reads YFSETQ. The length of the CDR3 is 17 residues. Written as DNA, the CDR3 is TGCGCCAGCAGCTTGGGGACTACTACTAGCTCCTACAATGAGCAGTTCTTC. It translates to CASSLGTTTSSYNEQFF.

CDR3 sequence: CATSREQALNSPLHF. The CDR3, as DNA: TGTGCCACCAGCAGGGAGCAGGCACTTAATTCACCCCTCCACTTT. The chain couples TRBV15 to TRBJ1-6; D uncertain. CDR1 is LNHNV, CDR2 YYDKDF, per germline (reference sequence). V was clipped by 3 bases and J by 6 bases, with 12 bases between them. The CDR3 sequence is 15 residues long.

This clonotype occurred a few times. The CDR3 DNA reads TGTGCCAGCAGCCCTCCCTACTTGACGTCACATACGCAGTATTTT. Translated: CASSPPYLTSHTQYF. The rearrangement uses TRBV9 and TRBJ2-3; D remains unclear. V shed 4 bases and J shed 7 bases, with 19 bases lying between them. This CDR3 region has 15 residues. CDR1 and CDR2 (germline): SGDLS, YYNGEE.

This clonotype has more than one count but fewer than ten. V usage is TRBV27 and J usage is TRBJ1-5; a possible D gene is TRBD1 (6 bases). This CDR3 region has 16 residues. Between the trimmed V and J ends, which lost 6 bases and 1 base, there was a span of 16 bases. Germline V lookup: CDR1 MNHEY, CDR2 SMNVEV (reference sequence). The chain's CDR3 is CASSRGQISSNQPQHF. DNA for the CDR3: TGTGCCAGCAGCAGAGGACAGATTTCGAGCAATCAGCCCCAGCATTTT.

This clonotype has at least ten counts. V is TRBV28 and J is TRBJ2-5, with TRBD1 matching 7 bases. V gave up 6 bases and J gave up 4 bases; unmatched junction bases: 2. CDR3 size: 12 residues. Per germline, CDR1 MDHEN and CDR2 SYDVKM. CDR3 region: CASRTGAETQYF. The CDR3 DNA reads as TGTGCCAGCAGAACAGGGGCAGAGACCCAGTACTTC.

The chain has TRBV7-2 and TRBJ2-7; 9 bases align to TRBD1. The CDR3 runs 15 residues. With V trimmed by 5 bases and J by 3 bases, 8 bases remained unmatched. Germline-derived CDR1 and CDR2 are SGHTA and FQGNSA. The CDR3 DNA follows: TGTGCCAGCAGCCCCGGACAGGGGTATTTCTACGAGCAGTACTTC. It codes for CASSPGQGYFYEQYF.

This clonotype was found many times. The chain employs TRBV11-2 and TRBJ2-1; D is unresolved. This CDR3 contains 16 residues. Germline CDR1 and CDR2: SGHAT and FQNNGV. V was pared by 1 base and J by 4 bases, with 14 bases between. CDR3 residues: CASSLGGRYRYNEQFF. CDR3 sequence (DNA): TGTGCCAGCAGCTTAGGTGGAAGATACAGATACAATGAGCAGTTCTTC.

There are a few counts of this clonotype. This chain connects TRBV28 to TRBJ2-3; 9 nucleotides agree with TRBD1. V lost 5 bases and J lost 1; bases outside the gene matches: 7. CDR3 length: 16 residues. The germline CDR1 and CDR2 sequences are MDHEN and SYDVKM. The CDR3 nucleotides read TGTGCCAGCAGTCCCGGGACAGGGTACGGCACAGATACGCAGTATTTT. Amino acids: CASSPGTGYGTDTQYF.

This clonotype was observed a few times. V is TRBV18 and J is TRBJ2-1, with D unresolved. V was cut by 4 bases and J by 3 bases, with 7 bases left in between. The CDR3 spans 13 residues. From germline, CDR1 is KGHSH and CDR2 LQKENI. DNA for the CDR3: TGTGCCAGCTCACAGGCTAGCTACAATGAGCAGTTCTTC. Translation: CASSQASYNEQFF.

The V call is TRBV11-3, the J call TRBJ2-1, with D possibly called TRBD1 or TRBD2 (5 bases each). V gave up 0 bases and J gave up 4 bases, with 16 bases separating them. There are 17 residues in the CDR3. Germline loops: CDR1 SGHNT, CDR2 YENEEA. CDR3 loop: CASSLELWDPEYNEQFF. The CDR3, as DNA: TGTGCCAGCAGCTTAGAATTGTGGGACCCAGAGTACAATGAGCAGTTCTTC.

This clonotype was recorded a few times. The chain is built from TRBV2 and TRBJ2-5; TRBD1 aligns across 10 bases. The length of the CDR3 is 13 residues. With 8 bases clipped from V and 4 bases from J, the junction kept 4 bases outside the gene matches. Per the germline V gene, CDR1 is SNHLY and CDR2 is FYNNEI. The CDR3 region is CASDRGLGETQYF. The CDR3 coding sequence is TGTGCCAGCGACAGGGGGCTAGGAGAGACCCAGTACTTC.

This clonotype was seen ten or more times. This CDR3 reads CASSLSGAGLANPYNEQFF. The CDR3, as DNA: TGTGCCAGCAGTTTATCGGGGGCGGGGCTGGCGAATCCCTACAATGAGCAGTTCTTC. The rearrangement links TRBV27 to TRBJ2-1; D tentatively reads TRBD1 or TRBD2 (6 bases each). The V end was cut by 0 bases, the J end by 2 bases, with 20 bases between. The CDR3 is 19 amino acids. Germline V gene lookup returns CDR1 MNHEY and CDR2 SMNVEV (reference sequence).

This clonotype has ten or more counts. The chain recombines TRBV7-9 with TRBJ2-3, with 7 bases fitting TRBD2. CDR1 and CDR2 from the germline V gene are SEHNR and FQNEAQ (reference sequence). The CDR3 has 16 amino acids. Trimming cost V 3 bases and J 4 bases; bases outside gene matches: 10. The CDR3 loop reads CASSLGAGLVADTQYF. In DNA form, the CDR3 reads TGTGCCAGCAGCTTGGGCGCAGGACTAGTTGCAGATACGCAGTATTTT. Combining the CDR3 with reference TRBV7-9 and TRBJ2-3 gives the whole variable domain DTGVSQNPRHKITKRGQNVTFRCDPISEHNRLYWYRQTLGQGPEFLTYFQNEAQLEKSRLLSDRFSAERPKGSFSTLEIQRTEQGDSAMYLCASSLGAGLVADTQYFGPGTRLTVL.

A few counts support this clonotype. An end of the junction does not agree with germline; a read error may underlie this. The V gene is TRBV29-1, the J gene TRBJ2-2; no firm D call. Germline loops: CDR1 SQVTM, CDR2 ANQGSEA. The CDR3 contains 12 residues. CDR3 amino acids: CSGEGLTGELFF. CDR3 coding DNA: TGCAGCGGTGAAGGGTTAACCGGGGAGCTGTTTTTT.